The next 3 T cell receptor beta chains were all read from a single sample in a study of shared clonotypes between healthy human individuals. Some clones are missing from TCRdb's copy, which holds only in-frame ones; the method was immunoSEQ multiplex PCR. The sample holds around 550,000 clones, almost 97% seen once. Sequenced: naive CD4+ T cells sorted from blood. The subset denotes: CD45RA+ positively selected. These receptors all come from a woman younger than 45 in good health.

This clone was observed a single time. This sequence joins TRBV7-9 and TRBJ2-3; perhaps TRBD2 as D (6 bases). CDR3 length: 15 residues. From germline, CDR1 is SEHNR and CDR2 FQNEAQ (reference sequence). Trimming cost V 5 bases and J 6 bases, with 18 bases left between them. As DNA, the CDR3 is TGTGCCAGCAGCCTAATGGGGGAGGAGACCGATACGCAGTATTTT. It is translated as CASSLMGEETDTQYF.

The chain combines TRBV7-2 with TRBJ2-3, with a possible D match to TRBD2 (6 bases). The CDR3 consists of 16 residues. CDR1 is SGHTA and CDR2 is FQGNSA in the germline V gene. V shed 5 bases and J shed 0 bases, with 15 bases lying between them. DNA of the CDR3: TGTGCCAGCAGCGCGGGACTCCAGTCGAGCACAGATACGCAGTATTTT. Translating gives CASSAGLQSSTDTQYF.

This clone was seen only once. The sample carries other DNA sequences with the same CDR3. The chain is built from TRBV5-1 and TRBJ2-3; D call uncertain. The CDR3 is 14 residues long. Trimming left V 1 base short and J 0 bases short, with 6 bases between. Germline values: CDR1 SGHRS, CDR2 YFSETQ. CDR3 loop: CASSLLASTDTQYF. The CDR3 bases are TGCGCCAGCAGCTTGTTGGCCAGCACAGATACGCAGTATTTT. Variable domain in full (rest from reference TRBV5-1 and TRBJ2-3): KAGVTQTPRYLIKTRGQQVTLSCSPISGHRSVSWYQQTPGQGLQFLFEYFSETQRNKGNFPGRFSGRQFSNSRSEMNVSTLELGDSALYLCASSLLASTDTQYFGPGTRLTVL.